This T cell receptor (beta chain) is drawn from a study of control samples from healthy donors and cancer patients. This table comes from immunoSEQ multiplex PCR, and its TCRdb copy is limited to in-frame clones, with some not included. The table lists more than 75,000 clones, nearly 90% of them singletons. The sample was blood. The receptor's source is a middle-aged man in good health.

In nucleotides, the CDR3 is TGTGCCAGCAGGGGGGACAGGGGGAATTCACCCCTCCACTTT. It translates to CASRGDRGNSPLHF. The chain links TRBV6-6 to TRBJ1-6, with 11 nucleotides matching TRBD1. V shed 6 bases and J 7 bases; nucleotides not matched to a gene: 2. Germline V gene lookup returns CDR1 MNHNY and CDR2 SVGAGI (reference sequence). This CDR3 region has 14 residues.